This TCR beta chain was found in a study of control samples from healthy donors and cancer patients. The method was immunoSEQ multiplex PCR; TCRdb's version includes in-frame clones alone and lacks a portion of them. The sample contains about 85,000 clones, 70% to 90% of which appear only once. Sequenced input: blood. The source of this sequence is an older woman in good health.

This chain's CDR3 is CASSPNVEGQPQHF. CDR3 DNA: TGTGCCAGCTCACCTAACGTAGAAGGTCAGCCCCAGCATTTT. V and J are TRBV18 and TRBJ1-5; D not resolved. Germline lookup yields CDR1 KGHSH and CDR2 LQKENI. Trimming stripped 3 bases from V and 6 bases from J, with 12 bases between. CDR3 length: 14 amino acids.